This T cell receptor (beta chain) was found in a study of T cells in Graves' hyperthyroidism and ophthalmopathy. Amplification yielded TCR beta CDR3 regions, with RNA transcripts as the source. With the HTBI primer set, the TCR CDR3 went through a first round of RT-PCR. From the multiplex PCR reads, TCRdb called clonotypes with MiXCR, one entry per CDR3 protein. The table lists roughly 150,000 distinct CDR3 sequences, about 9% of them singletons, with around 20% in the top ten. Predating any ophthalmopathy symptoms, the blood sample was taken at first hyperthyroidism diagnosis. Sequencing was carried out using blood. This sequence originates from a woman aged 18-30 years with Graves' hyperthyroidism that later progressed to Graves' ophthalmopathy.

The CDR3 region is CASSPGTSGINEQYF. The CDR3 DNA reads TGTGCCAGCAGCCCCGGGACTAGCGGGATTAACGAGCAGTACTTC. The rearrangement joins TRBV7-6 to TRBJ2-7; 13 positions match TRBD2. The CDR3 covers 15 residues. CDR1 is SGHVS, CDR2 FNYEAQ, per germline. Unmatched junction bases numbered 6, after V lost 5 bases and J lost 5 bases.